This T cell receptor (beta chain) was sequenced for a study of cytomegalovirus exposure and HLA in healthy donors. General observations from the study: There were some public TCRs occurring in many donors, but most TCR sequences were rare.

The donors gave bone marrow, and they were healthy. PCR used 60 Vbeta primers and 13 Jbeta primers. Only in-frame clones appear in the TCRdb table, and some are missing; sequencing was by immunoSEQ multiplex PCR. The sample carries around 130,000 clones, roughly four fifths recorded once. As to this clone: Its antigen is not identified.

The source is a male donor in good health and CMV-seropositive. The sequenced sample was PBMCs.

The CDR3 DNA reads TGCGCCAGCAGCCAAGATAGAGCTAATGAGCAGTTCTTC. Its protein is CASSQDRANEQFF. The rearrangement joins TRBV4-3 to TRBJ2-1, with D unclear. The CDR3 is 13 residues long. Germline CDR1 reads LGHNA; CDR2 reads YSLEER. The ends were cut back, 0 bases at V and 7 bases at J, with 7 bases in the middle.